The 27 T cell receptor beta chains given below trace back to one sample, sequenced in a study of neurological immune-mediated disorders. TCRdb re-called the 5' RACE reads through MiXCR, storing one row per CDR3 protein. This sample has about 87,000 distinct CDR3 sequences, with 3% to 4.5% found just once. Specimen: PBMCs. The source is a woman aged 45-59 years with multiple sclerosis.

The chain is built from TRBV15 and TRBJ2-5, with D possibly TRBD1 on 6 matching bases. The CDR3 has 15 amino acids. The V end lost 7 bases, the J end lost 4 bases, and 19 bases lay between the germline ends. From germline, CDR1 is LNHNV and CDR2 YYDKDF (reference sequence). Here the CDR3 reads CATTDQGFEGETQYF. CDR3 DNA sequence: TGTGCCACCACGGACCAGGGGTTTGAGGGAGAGACCCAGTACTTC.

This clonotype appeared many times. The rearrangement links TRBV18 to TRBJ2-1; maybe TRBD1 (5 bases). CDR1 and CDR2 from the germline V gene are KGHSH and LQKENI. The length of the CDR3 is 13 residues. V was cut by 9 bases and J by 9 bases, with 18 bases left in between. The CDR3 loop is CASTSQGGIEQFF. The CDR3 bases are TGTGCCAGTACCAGCCAGGGTGGTATTGAGCAGTTCTTC.

Many counts were recorded for this clonotype. The CDR3 bases are TGCAGCGCTTCGACAGGTGAAGCTTTCTTT. Encoded protein: CSASTGEAFF. The chain employs TRBV29-1 and TRBJ1-1; D perhaps matches TRBD1 (6 bases). Trimming cost V 7 bases and J 7 bases, with 10 bases left between them. The CDR3 is 10 amino acids. Germline CDR1 SQVTM, CDR2 ANQGSEA. Based on the CDR3 plus reference TRBV29-1 and TRBJ1-1, the full variable domain is SAVISQKPSRDICQRGTSLTIQCQVDSQVTMMFWYRQQPGQSLTLIATANQGSEATYESGFVIDKFPISRPNLTFSTLTVSNMSPEDSSIYLCSASTGEAFFGQGTRLTVV.

This clonotype came up a few times. This could be a read error, since a much larger clone is one nucleotide away. In this CDR3 the conserved last residue, phenylalanine or tryptophan, is missing, so a read error is likely. V usage is TRBV6-5 and J usage is TRBJ1-2, with unresolved D. Germline loops: CDR1 MNHEY, CDR2 SVGAGI. The CDR3 sequence is 16 residues long. With 3 bases removed from V and 0 bases from J, the gap between germline ends came to 14 bases. CDR3 sequence reads: CASSYSTVSANYGYTC. The CDR3 DNA sequence: TGTGCCAGCAGTTATTCCACAGTCTCAGCTAACTATGGCTACACCTGC.

This clonotype was seen repeatedly, ten times or more. This chain links TRBV4-3 with TRBJ1-2, with a possible D match to TRBD1 (5 bases). Trimming shortened V by 0 bases and J by 4 bases, and 21 bases separated the two germline ends. The CDR3 contains 18 residues. Germline assignment: CDR1 LGHNA and CDR2 YSLEER. CDR3 sequence: CASSQDAEAGGKSYGYTF. In nucleotides, the CDR3 is TGCGCCAGCAGCCAAGATGCCGAGGCGGGGGGGAAAAGCTATGGCTACACCTTC.

In its sample, this clonotype was seen many times. The genes are TRBV20-1 and TRBJ2-7, with 7 bases matching TRBD1. CDR1 is DFQATT and CDR2 is SNEGSKA in the germline V gene (reference sequence). The CDR3 spans 15 residues. Trimming took 0 bases from V and 6 from J; bases not matched to a gene: 11. The CDR3 DNA reads as TGCAGTGCTAGAGATTTGACAGGGAATAAGGCCGAGCAGTACTTC. It codes for CSARDLTGNKAEQYF.

This clonotype was seen many times. V gene TRBV20-1 combines with J gene TRBJ1-2; tentatively, D is TRBD1 (6 bases). Looked up from germline, CDR1 is DFQATT and CDR2 is SNEGSKA (reference sequence). The V gene lost 1 base and the J gene lost 2 bases, with 20 bases spanning the gap. The CDR3 extends over 17 amino acids. The CDR3 reads CSARGRTGTLINYGYTF. The CDR3, as DNA: TGCAGTGCTAGAGGGAGAACCGGGACATTGATAAACTATGGCTACACCTTC.

V is TRBV6-2 or TRBV6-3 and J is TRBJ2-1; 7 nucleotides line up with TRBD2. Germline V lookup: CDR1 MNHEY, CDR2 SVGEGT. V shed 7 bases, J shed 6 bases, and the junction held 6 bases outside the gene matches. The CDR3 is 13 amino acids. The CDR3 reads CASTHGGSNEQFF. CDR3 coding DNA: TGTGCCAGCACCCACGGGGGGAGCAATGAGCAGTTCTTC.

This clonotype showed up many times. The chain joins TRBV15 to TRBJ2-7, with TRBD1 matching over 10 bases. J gave up 4 bases and V 5 bases, and 8 bases lay outside the gene matches. Looked up from germline, CDR1 is LNHNV and CDR2 is YYDKDF (reference sequence). The CDR3 consists of 15 residues. The chain's CDR3 is CATSRRGQGIYEQYF. The CDR3 nucleotides are TGTGCCACCAGCCGACGGGGACAGGGGATATACGAGCAGTACTTC.

This clonotype showed up many times. The rearrangement uses TRBV29-1 and TRBJ1-2; weak D call: TRBD1 (6 bases). The germline V gene encodes CDR1 SQVTM and CDR2 ANQGSEA. Deletions cut 4 bases from V and 4 bases from J, with 13 bases between. The length of the CDR3 is 13 residues. CDR3 nucleotides: TGCAGCGTTGCCCTACAGGGTGTCTATGGCTACACCTTC. Residues: CSVALQGVYGYTF.

This clonotype was observed many times. This chain connects TRBV6-5 to TRBJ2-4; 9 bases line up with TRBD1. With V trimmed by 0 bases and J by 1 base, 4 bases remained unmatched. The CDR3 contains 17 residues. Germline V lookup: CDR1 MNHEY, CDR2 SVGAGI. This CDR3 reads CASSYSRDRVAKNIQYF. CDR3 sequence (DNA): TGTGCCAGCAGTTACTCAAGGGACAGGGTTGCCAAAAACATTCAGTACTTC.

Many counts were recorded for this clonotype. The chain recombines TRBV27 with TRBJ1-1, with TRBD1 identical over 8 bases. This CDR3 has 15 amino acids. The J segment lost 5 bases and the V segment lost 5 bases, leaving 10 bases of the junction unmatched. Germline V gives CDR1 MNHEY, CDR2 SMNVEV (reference sequence). The CDR3 spells CASSPIDRGATEAFF. In nucleotides, the CDR3 is TGTGCCAGCAGTCCTATTGACAGGGGCGCAACTGAAGCTTTCTTT.

This clonotype was counted ten times or more. The rearrangement links TRBV7-8 to TRBJ1-2, with TRBD1 matching over 9 bases. J lost 8 bases, V lost 7 bases, and 17 bases had no gene match. CDR3 length: 16 amino acids. Germline loops: CDR1 SGHVS, CDR2 FQNEAQ. The CDR3 is CASTQRRWDRVWGYTF. CDR3 nucleotide sequence: TGTGCCAGCACCCAGCGTCGGTGGGACAGGGTTTGGGGCTACACCTTC.

This clonotype was detected many times. This chain joins TRBV7-6 and TRBJ2-3; D is undetermined. There are 11 residues in the CDR3. V lost 5 bases and J lost 5, with 5 bases in between. Looked up from germline, CDR1 is SGHVS and CDR2 is FNYEAQ. The CDR3 protein is CASSSVDTQYF. Here the CDR3 DNA reads TGTGCCAGCAGCAGTGTAGATACGCAGTATTTT.

This clonotype appeared many times. The chain uses TRBV7-2 and TRBJ1-2; 10 bases agree with TRBD1. The CDR3 contains 15 residues. V shed 5 bases and J 4 bases; nucleotides not matched to a gene: 7. Germline V lookup: CDR1 SGHTA, CDR2 FQGNSA. The chain's CDR3 is CASSPKTGGVYGYTF. Here the CDR3 DNA reads TGTGCCAGCAGCCCGAAGACAGGGGGCGTCTATGGCTACACCTTC.

This clonotype was seen repeatedly, ten times or more. This chain uses TRBV6-4 with TRBJ2-7; 10 bases are shared with TRBD1. Per germline, CDR1 MRHNA and CDR2 SNTAGT. Trimming took 6 bases from V and 4 from J; bases not matched to a gene: 3. The CDR3 sequence is 13 residues long. The CDR3 spells CASRVGQGYEQYF. In DNA, the CDR3 is TGTGCCAGCAGAGTGGGACAGGGGTACGAGCAGTACTTC.

This clonotype was counted many times. This chain joins TRBV6-5 and TRBJ2-4; D is ambiguous. The V gene's germline CDR1 is MNHEY and CDR2 SVGAGI. The V end lost 4 bases, the J end lost 1 base, and 11 bases lay between the germline ends. CDR3 size: 15 residues. The CDR3 sequence is CASSLGRFAKNIQYF. The CDR3 nucleotides read TGTGCCAGCAGTTTGGGCAGGTTCGCCAAAAACATTCAGTACTTC.

At least ten counts were recorded for this clonotype. The chain uses TRBV7-6 and TRBJ1-3, with D perhaps matching TRBD1 (6 bases). The germline V and J ends were trimmed by 5 bases and 0 bases, with 8 bases remaining between them. The germline gives CDR1 SGHVS, CDR2 FNYEAQ. This CDR3 comprises 14 residues. The chain's CDR3 is CASSPTGSGNTIYF. The CDR3 region has the DNA TGTGCCAGCAGCCCGACAGGCTCTGGAAACACCATATATTTT.

This clonotype was seen ten or more times. The CDR3, as DNA: TGTGCCAGCTCACCCTCCAGACAAGAGACCCAGTACTTC. It is translated as CASSPSRQETQYF. V is TRBV18 and J is TRBJ2-5; D uncertain. Germline CDR1 reads KGHSH; CDR2 reads LQKENI. The CDR3 length is 13 residues. V lost 3 bases and J 2 bases, leaving 7 bases between the germline ends.

This clonotype showed up just a few times. V is TRBV12-3 or TRBV12-4 and J is TRBJ2-5, with D possibly TRBD2 on 5 matching bases. The V end was cut by 4 bases, the J end by 5 bases, with 23 bases between. The CDR3 runs 17 residues. CDR3 loop: CASSSPLSIASRETQYF. In nucleotides, the CDR3 is TGTGCCAGCAGTTCTCCGCTATCTATAGCGTCCAGGGAGACCCAGTACTTC.

This chain joins TRBV7-8 and TRBJ2-3; 8 positions match TRBD2. Trimming took 5 bases from V and 2 from J; bases not matched to a gene: 6. Germline loops: CDR1 SGHVS, CDR2 FQNEAQ. The CDR3 is 15 amino acids. In DNA form, the CDR3 reads TGTGCCAGCAGCCCGCGGGGGGCCACCACAGATACGCAGTATTTT. Translating it yields CASSPRGATTDTQYF.

This clonotype has ten or more counts. The chain links TRBV5-1 to TRBJ2-3; 8 bases fit TRBD2. V was pared by 2 bases and J by 5 bases, with 10 bases of the junction left unmatched. The CDR3 totals 16 residues. Germline CDR1 is SGHRS and CDR2 is YFSETQ. The CDR3: CASSLFSGGSGDTQYF. DNA for the CDR3: TGCGCCAGCAGCTTATTTTCGGGAGGGTCGGGAGATACGCAGTATTTT.

V is TRBV5-1 and J is TRBJ2-7; D unclear. The V gene lost 0 bases and the J gene lost 3 bases, with 4 bases spanning the gap. CDR1 is SGHRS and CDR2 is YFSETQ in the germline V gene. The CDR3 length is 12 residues. This CDR3 is CASSLVYYEQYF. CDR3 sequence (DNA): TGCGCCAGCAGCTTGGTATACTACGAGCAGTACTTC.

This clonotype was recorded at least ten times. The genes are TRBV5-1 and TRBJ1-3; weak D call: TRBD1 (5 bases). CDR1 is SGHRS and CDR2 is YFSETQ in the germline V gene. V was pared by 4 bases and J by 4 bases, with 12 bases between. CDR3 length: 14 residues. The CDR3 spells CASSPDKAGNTIYF. The CDR3 DNA reads as TGCGCCAGCAGCCCGGACAAGGCAGGAAACACCATATATTTT. The full variable domain, with the rest looked up from reference TRBV5-1 and TRBJ1-3, is KAGVTQTPRYLIKTRGQQVTLSCSPISGHRSVSWYQQTPGQGLQFLFEYFSETQRNKGNFPGRFSGRQFSNSRSEMNVSTLELGDSALYLCASSPDKAGNTIYFGEGSWLTVV.

This clonotype was picked up many times. The rearrangement joins TRBV20-1 to TRBJ2-1, with a tentative D call TRBD2 (7 bases). The CDR3 loop spans 15 amino acids. V lost 2 bases and J 0 bases, leaving 11 bases between the germline ends. Germline CDR1 DFQATT, CDR2 SNEGSKA (reference sequence). CDR3 loop: CSARTRGASYNEQFF. CDR3 DNA sequence: TGCAGTGCTAGAACTCGGGGGGCCTCCTACAATGAGCAGTTCTTC.

This clonotype was found many times. The genes are TRBV6-5 and TRBJ2-7, with TRBD2 matching over 8 bases. Germline V gene data show CDR1 as MNHEY and CDR2 as SVGAGI. V dropped 4 bases and J dropped 1; count of bases not matched to a gene: 6. This CDR3 is built from 15 residues. The DNA of the CDR3 is TGTGCCAGCAGTTTCCGGGGGGGCTCTTCCTACGAGCAGTACTTC. Protein product: CASSFRGGSSYEQYF.

Ten or more counts support this clonotype. The V and J genes are TRBV5-1 and TRBJ2-1; a weak D match, TRBD2 (6 bases). CDR1 is SGHRS and CDR2 is YFSETQ in the germline V gene. Trimming took off 2 bases at V and 8 bases at J, with 11 bases between the two ends. The length of the CDR3 is 13 residues. The DNA of the CDR3 is TGCGCCAGCAGCTTCCAAGGGACTGATGAGCAGTTCTTC. Translating it yields CASSFQGTDEQFF.